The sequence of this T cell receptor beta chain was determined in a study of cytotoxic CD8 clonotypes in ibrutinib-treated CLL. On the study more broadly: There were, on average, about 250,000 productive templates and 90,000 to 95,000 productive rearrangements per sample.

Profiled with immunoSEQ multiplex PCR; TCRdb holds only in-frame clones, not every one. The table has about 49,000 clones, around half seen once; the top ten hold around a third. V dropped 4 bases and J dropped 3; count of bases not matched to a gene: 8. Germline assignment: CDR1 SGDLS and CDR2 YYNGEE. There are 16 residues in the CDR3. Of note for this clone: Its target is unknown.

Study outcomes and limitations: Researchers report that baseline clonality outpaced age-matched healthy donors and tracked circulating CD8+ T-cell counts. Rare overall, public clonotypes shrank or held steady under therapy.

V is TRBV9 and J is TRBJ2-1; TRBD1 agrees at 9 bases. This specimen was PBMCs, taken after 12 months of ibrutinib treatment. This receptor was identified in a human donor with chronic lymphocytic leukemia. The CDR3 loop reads CASSLSRDRVYNEQFF. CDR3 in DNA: TGTGCCAGCAGCCTCAGTAGGGACAGGGTCTACAATGAGCAGTTCTTC.